This TCR beta chain was documented in a study of blood T cell repertoires in COVID-19. Study-wide context: COVID-19 samples, acute and convalescent, were from the United States, Italy and Spain. PBMCs, B-cell-depleted T cells, or T cells provided the cDNA or gDNA that made up the material.

The authors' processing: Amplified reference gene primers provided the basis for estimating nucleated cell counts. Assay: immunoSEQ multiplex PCR; the TCRdb copy retains only in-frame clones and omits some. V, J and clone size are taken as reported in that table, and D and trimming were inferred from the DNA itself. There are about 190,000 clones in the sample; 84% occur only once, and roughly 3.2% lies in the top ten. This study enrolled people aged roughly 18 to 90 from roughly 24 US geographic areas. The origin of this receptor is a woman in her 30s who had recovered from COVID-19. Sequenced material: PBMCs or T cells enriched from blood (not recorded which).

CDR3 residues: CASSQEGRARWYYNEQFF. CDR3 nucleotide sequence: TGCGCCAGCAGCCAAGAAGGCAGGGCCCGATGGTACTACAATGAGCAGTTCTTC. This chain links TRBV4-1 with TRBJ2-1, with D perhaps matching TRBD1 (5 bases). CDR3 length: 18 residues. The germline V gene encodes CDR1 MGHRA and CDR2 YSYEKL. V lost 0 bases, J lost 3 bases, and 18 bases lay in between.